The next 24 T cell receptor beta chains were all read from a single sample in a study of cytomegalovirus exposure and HLA in healthy donors. Use of 60 Vbeta and 13 Jbeta primers characterized the PCR. Here immunoSEQ multiplex PCR was the method, and the copy in TCRdb shows in-frame clones only, minus some. Among 100,000 to 150,000 clones listed, around 73% were seen once. Sequencing was performed on PBMCs. These receptors all come from a female donor in good health and CMV-seronegative.

The chain combines TRBV18 with TRBJ2-7; D possibly corresponds to TRBD1 (6 bases). CDR1 is KGHSH and CDR2 is LQKENI in the germline V gene. The germline V and J ends were trimmed by 6 bases and 2 bases, with 17 bases remaining between them. The length of the CDR3 is 15 residues. This CDR3 reads CASSLQQGPPYEQYF. CDR3 sequence (DNA): TGTGCCAGCTCCCTTCAACAGGGACCCCCCTACGAGCAGTACTTC.

This clone was counted a few times. The gene calls are TRBV19 and TRBJ2-2; 8 bases map to TRBD1. CDR1 LNHDA and CDR2 SQIVND come from the germline V gene (reference sequence). Germline trimming cut 6 bases from V and 6 bases from J; bases unmatched to any gene: 9. The CDR3 extends over 15 amino acids. The CDR3 reads CASSLTDRDAGELFF. CDR3 DNA: TGTGCCAGTAGCCTCACGGACAGGGACGCCGGGGAGCTGTTTTTT.

The V gene is TRBV18, the J gene TRBJ2-1, with D unresolved. This CDR3 contains 12 residues. Trimming took off 2 bases at V and 10 bases at J, with 9 bases between the two ends. Germline V gene lookup returns CDR1 KGHSH and CDR2 LQKENI. This CDR3 is CASSPSSDEQFF. The CDR3 bases are TGTGCCAGCTCACCATCTAGTGACGAGCAGTTCTTC.

This clone was detected only once. The chain links TRBV6-1 to TRBJ1-5; D is possibly TRBD1 (5 bases). Germline CDR1 and CDR2: MNHNS and SASEGT. CDR3 size: 16 residues. With 4 bases removed from V and 1 base from J, the gap between germline ends came to 14 bases. CDR3 region: CASSAGPRVSNQPQHF. DNA of the CDR3: TGTGCCAGCAGTGCCGGCCCCAGGGTCAGCAATCAGCCCCAGCATTTT.

The chain has TRBV30 and TRBJ2-3; D not certain. Trimming removed 3 bases at V and 10 bases at J, with 17 bases between. There are 13 residues in the CDR3. CDR1 and CDR2 from the germline V gene are GTSNPN and SVGIG (reference sequence). CDR3 sequence reads: CAWSDEGRGPQYF. In DNA form, the CDR3 reads TGTGCCTGGAGCGACGAAGGCCGTGGGCCGCAGTATTTT.

V gene TRBV4-3 combines with J gene TRBJ2-1, with 8 bases matching TRBD1. From germline, CDR1 is LGHNA and CDR2 YSLEER. This CDR3 is built from 16 residues. With 1 base clipped from V and 5 bases from J, the junction kept 7 bases outside the gene matches. The DNA for the CDR3 is TGCGCCAGCAGCCAAGTTCACCAGGGGGCAAACAATGAGCAGTTCTTC. It is translated as CASSQVHQGANNEQFF.

This clone was seen a few times. The genes are TRBV18 and TRBJ2-7; possibly TRBD2 for D (7 bases). The CDR3 contains 16 residues. The germline V gene encodes CDR1 KGHSH and CDR2 LQKENI. Trimming took off 3 bases at V and 6 bases at J, with 21 bases between the two ends. The CDR3 is CASSPLGAGAPAEQYF. The CDR3 nucleotides are TGTGCCAGCTCACCCCTGGGGGCGGGGGCGCCGGCCGAGCAGTACTTC.

The chain couples TRBV4-2 to TRBJ2-7; 16 nucleotides align to TRBD2. CDR1 LGHNA and CDR2 YNFKEQ come from the germline V gene. J lost 5 bases, V lost 2 bases, and 12 bases had no gene match. The CDR3 loop spans 19 amino acids. In nucleotides, the CDR3 is TGTGCCAGCAGCCAAACCGGGACTAGCGGGAGGGCCGGTGGAGACGAGCAGTACTTC. Encoded protein: CASSQTGTSGRAGGDEQYF.

J is TRBJ2-2 and V is TRBV27; D perhaps matches TRBD2 (6 bases). V lost 8 bases, J lost 6 bases, and 22 bases lay in between. The germline V gene has CDR1 MNHEY and CDR2 SMNVEV (reference sequence). The CDR3 has 16 residues. CDR3 loop: CASSPPLARGAGELFF. The DNA for the CDR3 is TGTGCCAGCTCTCCCCCGCTAGCGCGAGGGGCCGGGGAGCTGTTTTTT.

V and J are TRBV7-2 and TRBJ2-2, with 9 bases identical to TRBD2. With 5 bases clipped from V and 11 bases from J, the junction kept 12 bases outside the gene matches. This CDR3 has 15 amino acids. CDR1 and CDR2 from the germline V gene are SGHTA and FQGNSA. DNA of the CDR3: TGTGCCAGCAGCATAGTAGCGGGAGCCTCGAAAGAGCTGTTTTTT. Translated: CASSIVAGASKELFF.

J is TRBJ2-7 and V is TRBV28, with D uncertain. Germline CDR1 MDHEN, CDR2 SYDVKM. This CDR3 comprises 13 residues. Trimming took off 1 base at V and 4 bases at J, with 8 bases between the two ends. For the CDR3, the DNA is TGTGCCAGCAGTTTATTTACACCTTACGAGCAGTACTTC. Protein sequence: CASSLFTPYEQYF.

This chain links TRBV10-3 with TRBJ2-7; 11 bases are shared with TRBD2. CDR3 length: 15 residues. After removal of 3 bases from V and 3 bases from J, the junction contained 4 bases not matched to a gene. Per the germline V gene, CDR1 is ENHRY and CDR2 is SYGVKD. The CDR3 loop is CAISDSGRVVYEQYF. In nucleotides, the CDR3 is TGTGCCATCAGTGATAGCGGGAGGGTCGTCTACGAGCAGTACTTC.

The rearrangement joins TRBV5-4 to TRBJ2-3; D is perhaps TRBD2 (6 bases). Germline assignment: CDR1 SGHNT and CDR2 YYREEE (reference sequence). V lost 3 bases and J lost 0, with 11 bases in between. The CDR3 spans 15 residues. The CDR3 loop reads CASSSPTSSTDTQYF. CDR3 nucleotide sequence: TGTGCCAGCAGCTCCCCGACTAGTAGCACAGATACGCAGTATTTT.

This clone was counted only a few times. The chain carries TRBV5-1 and TRBJ2-7, with D perhaps matching TRBD1 (6 bases). V shed 3 bases and J shed 5 bases, with 15 bases lying between them. The CDR3 covers 14 residues. CDR1 SGHRS and CDR2 YFSETQ come from the germline V gene. The CDR3 sequence: CASSSSAGVNEQYF. CDR3 DNA sequence: TGCGCCAGCAGCTCGTCGGCAGGGGTTAACGAGCAGTACTTC.

Written as DNA, the CDR3 is TGTGCCAGCAACCTAGGACAGGGCGGGAGCGATGAGCAGTTCTTC. Encoded protein: CASNLGQGGSDEQFF. The V call is TRBV6-1, the J call TRBJ2-1, with D possibly TRBD1 on 8 matching bases. Germline V lookup: CDR1 MNHNS, CDR2 SASEGT. The CDR3 spans 15 residues. Deletions cut 7 bases from V and 8 bases from J, with 21 bases between.

Comments on this clone: A junction boundary mismatches the germline segment, possibly from a read error. The chain employs TRBV27 and TRBJ2-1; 8 nucleotides align to TRBD1. Germline V gene data show CDR1 as MNHEY and CDR2 as SMNVEV (reference sequence). This CDR3 is 15 amino acids long. DNA for the CDR3: TGTGCCAGCAGTCTATCGGGCAGGGGGCCGGATGAGCAGTTCTTC. Residues: CASSLSGRGPDEQFF.

The V and J genes are TRBV28 and TRBJ1-4; the match to TRBD1 covers 10 bases. V lost 4 bases, J lost 5 bases, and 4 bases stayed unmatched. The CDR3 loop spans 15 amino acids. Per germline, CDR1 MDHEN and CDR2 SYDVKM. The CDR3 reads CASSSPGQGNEKLFF. The CDR3 DNA reads TGTGCCAGCAGTTCTCCGGGACAGGGGAATGAAAAACTGTTTTTT.

The gene calls are TRBV29-1 and TRBJ1-3; D gene unclear. Germline V gene lookup returns CDR1 SQVTM and CDR2 ANQGSEA. The CDR3 runs to 14 residues. Trimming cost V 2 bases and J 0 bases, with 8 bases left between them. The CDR3 sequence: CSVESGFSGNTIYF. In nucleotides, the CDR3 is TGCAGCGTTGAAAGCGGGTTCTCTGGAAACACCATATATTTT.

This sequence joins TRBV4-3 and TRBJ2-7, with D hard to call. Germline-derived CDR1 and CDR2 are LGHNA and YSLEER. This CDR3 region has 15 residues. The V gene lost 4 bases and the J gene lost 2 bases, with 15 bases spanning the gap. CDR3 amino acids: CASSRDKAHPYEQYF. For the CDR3, the DNA is TGCGCCAGCAGCCGAGATAAAGCGCACCCCTACGAGCAGTACTTC.

The gene calls are TRBV27 and TRBJ2-7, with D possibly matching TRBD1 (6 bases). CDR1 is MNHEY and CDR2 is SMNVEV in the germline V gene (reference sequence). V was clipped by 2 bases and J by 4 bases, with 15 bases between them. The CDR3 sequence is 15 residues long. CDR3: CASSLSTGLPYEQYF. The CDR3 DNA sequence: TGTGCCAGCAGTTTAAGCACAGGGCTCCCATACGAGCAGTACTTC.

The chain employs TRBV28 and TRBJ2-5; no definite D call. This CDR3 comprises 14 residues. CDR1 is MDHEN and CDR2 is SYDVKM in the germline V gene. Trimming shortened V by 8 bases and J by 1 base, and 14 bases separated the two germline ends. CDR3 sequence (DNA): TGTGCCAGCTCTATTCCGGCGGCCCAAGAGACCCAGTACTTC. Residues: CASSIPAAQETQYF.

The chain combines TRBV6-5 with TRBJ1-2; 9 bases match TRBD1. Per germline, CDR1 MNHEY and CDR2 SVGAGI. The CDR3 consists of 14 residues. Germline trimming cut 8 bases from V and 6 bases from J; bases unmatched to any gene: 10. The CDR3 reads CASLEVGQGNGYTF. The CDR3 region has the DNA TGTGCCAGCCTTGAGGTGGGACAGGGCAATGGCTACACCTTC.

The rearrangement links TRBV4-3 to TRBJ1-1, with D possibly TRBD1 on 5 matching bases. This CDR3 contains 16 residues. From germline, CDR1 is LGHNA and CDR2 YSLEER. The V and J ends lost 0 bases and 3 bases respectively, with 14 bases between them. CDR3 sequence reads: CASSQDPAGGDTEAFF. The CDR3 DNA sequence: TGCGCCAGCAGCCAAGATCCGGCCGGGGGGGACACTGAAGCTTTCTTT.

This CDR3 is CASRKTGTEVYEQYF. The CDR3 DNA is TGTGCCAGCAGGAAAACCGGGACAGAAGTCTACGAGCAGTACTTC. The V gene is TRBV7-2, the J gene TRBJ2-7, with TRBD1 matching 7 bases. The CDR3 is 15 amino acids. The junction had 11 bases not matched to a gene; V was cut back by 6 bases and J by 3 bases. Germline V lookup: CDR1 SGHTA, CDR2 FQGNSA.